This TCR beta chain is drawn from a study of T-cell memory formation after mild COVID-19. It was 5'RACE with constant-segment primers that produced the TCR alpha and TCR beta cDNA libraries, which carried sample barcodes and UMIs. MiXCR, applied by TCRdb to the 5' RACE reads, yields one record per CDR3 protein. This table holds roughly 240,000 distinct CDR3 sequences, 15% to 20% found once. This clonotype was observed a single time. This sequence originates from a man younger than 35 who had mild COVID-19 (a few samples of this study predate the infection). Cell type and time point are not known. Sequenced sample: PBMCs or a T cell subset sorted from them (not recorded which).

The CDR3 nucleotides read TGTGCCAGCAGCTTAGGCAGGCCCGACACCGGGGAGCTGTTTTTT. Residues: CASSLGRPDTGELFF. The chain is built from TRBV11-3 and TRBJ2-2; no clear D. The germline V gene encodes CDR1 SGHNT and CDR2 YENEEA. The CDR3 has 15 residues. The V end lost 1 base, the J end lost 3 bases, and 9 bases lay between the germline ends.